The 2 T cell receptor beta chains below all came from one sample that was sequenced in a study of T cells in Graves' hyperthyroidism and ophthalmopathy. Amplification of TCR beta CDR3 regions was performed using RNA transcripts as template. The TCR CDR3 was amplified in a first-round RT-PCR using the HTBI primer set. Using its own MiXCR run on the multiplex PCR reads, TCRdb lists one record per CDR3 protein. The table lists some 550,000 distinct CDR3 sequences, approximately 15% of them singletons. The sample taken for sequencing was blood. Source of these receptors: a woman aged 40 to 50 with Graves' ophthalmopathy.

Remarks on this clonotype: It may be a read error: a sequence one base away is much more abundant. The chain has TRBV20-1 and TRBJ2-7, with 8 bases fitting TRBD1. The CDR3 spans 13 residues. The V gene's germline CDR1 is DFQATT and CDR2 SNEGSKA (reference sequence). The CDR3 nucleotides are TGCAGTGCTAAGGACAGGGTGGAGTACGAGCGGTACTTC. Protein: CSAKDRVEYERYF.

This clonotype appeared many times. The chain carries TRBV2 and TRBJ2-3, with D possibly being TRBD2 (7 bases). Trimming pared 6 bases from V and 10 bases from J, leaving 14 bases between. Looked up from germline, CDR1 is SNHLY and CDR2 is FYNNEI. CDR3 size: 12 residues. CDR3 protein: CASRKQGLPQYF. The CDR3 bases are TGTGCCAGCAGAAAACAGGGACTACCGCAGTATTTT.